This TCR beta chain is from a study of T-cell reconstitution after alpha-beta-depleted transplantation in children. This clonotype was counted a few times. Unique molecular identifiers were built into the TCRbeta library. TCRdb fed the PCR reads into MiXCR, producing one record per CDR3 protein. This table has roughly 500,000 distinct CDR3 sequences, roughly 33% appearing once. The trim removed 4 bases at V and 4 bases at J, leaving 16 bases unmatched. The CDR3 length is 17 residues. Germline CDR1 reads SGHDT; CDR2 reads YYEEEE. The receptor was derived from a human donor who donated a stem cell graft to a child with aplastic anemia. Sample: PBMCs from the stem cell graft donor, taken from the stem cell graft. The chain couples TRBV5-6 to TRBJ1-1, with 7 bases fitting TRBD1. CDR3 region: CASSRLEGTVLFTEAFF. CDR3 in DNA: TGTGCCAGCAGCAGGTTAGAAGGGACAGTATTATTCACTGAAGCTTTCTTT.